Presented here are 18 T cell receptor beta chains from one specimen sequenced in a study of blood T cell repertoires in COVID-19. This table comes from immunoSEQ multiplex PCR, and its TCRdb copy is limited to in-frame clones, with some not included. The repertoire holds about 200,000 clones, with 70% to 90% as singletons. The specimen sequenced was peripheral blood. The source of these receptors is a man aged 55-75 years with acute or convalescent COVID-19.

This chain uses TRBV29-1 with TRBJ2-2; 7 bases align to TRBD2. The CDR3 consists of 14 residues. Germline CDR1 reads SQVTM; CDR2 reads ANQGSEA. The J segment lost 1 base and the V segment lost 4 bases, leaving 3 bases of the junction unmatched. The CDR3 coding sequence is TGCAGCGTTGTCCTAGCGGAGAACACCGGGGAGCTGTTTTTT. Amino acid sequence: CSVVLAENTGELFF.

The J gene is TRBJ1-5, the V gene TRBV6-1, with D possibly matching TRBD1 (5 bases). The V gene lost 3 bases and the J gene lost 0 bases, with 12 bases spanning the gap. The CDR3 has 16 amino acids. The germline CDR1 and CDR2 sequences are MNHNS and SASEGT. CDR3 residues: CASSDWGGDSNQPQHF. The CDR3 nucleotides read TGTGCCAGCAGTGACTGGGGGGGGGATAGCAATCAGCCCCAGCATTTT.

In this sample, this clone turned up once. CDR3 DNA sequence: TGTGCCAGCAGCTTTCGTGGACTAGCGGGAGGGAACACCGGGGAGCTGTTTTTT. It translates to CASSFRGLAGGNTGELFF. The chain has TRBV5-8 and TRBJ2-2, with TRBD2 identical over 14 bases. The CDR3 is made up of 18 amino acids. The junction had 4 bases not matched to a gene; V was cut back by 2 bases and J by 1 base. CDR1 SGHTS and CDR2 YDEGEE come from the germline V gene.

This clone was seen only a few times. The chain recombines TRBV5-1 with TRBJ1-2; weak D call: TRBD1 (5 bases). The CDR3 has 15 amino acids. CDR1 SGHRS and CDR2 YFSETQ come from the germline V gene. V dropped 0 bases and J dropped 4 bases, with 13 bases sitting between them. The CDR3 coding sequence is TGCGCCAGCAGCTTGGCTACAGGTGGTGGCTATGGCTACACCTTC. Protein product: CASSLATGGGYGYTF.

The V call is TRBV25-1, the J call TRBJ1-1, with a tentative D call TRBD1 (6 bases). Germline V gene sequence: CDR1 MGHDK, CDR2 SYGVNS. Trimming cost V 1 base and J 5 bases, with 11 bases left between them. This CDR3 comprises 14 residues. CDR3 loop: CASSEWGGRTEAFF. Here the CDR3 DNA reads TGTGCCAGCAGTGAATGGGGGGGCAGGACTGAAGCTTTCTTT.

The rearrangement links TRBV5-1 to TRBJ1-1; D remains unclear. CDR1 and CDR2 from the germline V gene are SGHRS and YFSETQ. V was cut by 5 bases and J by 1 base, with 15 bases left in between. The length of the CDR3 is 15 residues. CDR3 sequence (DNA): TGCGCCAGCAGTGAGGGCTGGGCTGGGAACACTGAAGCTTTCTTT. This encodes CASSEGWAGNTEAFF.

The rearrangement links TRBV7-3 to TRBJ1-6, with TRBD1 identical over 10 bases. The germline gives CDR1 SGHTA, CDR2 FQGTGA. J gave up 9 bases and V 3 bases, and 5 bases lay outside the gene matches. The CDR3 is 15 amino acids. Written as DNA, the CDR3 is TGTGCCAGCAGCTTGACAGGGGGCTATGGTTCACCCCTCCACTTT. Translated, it gives CASSLTGGYGSPLHF. Together with reference TRBV7-3 and TRBJ1-6, the CDR3 gives the full variable domain: GAGVSQTPSNKVTEKGKYVELRCDPISGHTALYWYRQSLGQGPEFLIYFQGTGAADDSGLPNDRFFAVRPEGSVSTLKIQRTERGDSAVYLCASSLTGGYGSPLHFGNGTRLTVT.

This chain links TRBV10-2 with TRBJ2-5, with TRBD2 matching 7 bases. Per germline, CDR1 WSHSY and CDR2 SAAADI. The CDR3 sequence is 13 residues long. Unmatched junction bases numbered 7, after V lost 7 bases and J lost 5 bases. The CDR3 is CASKETSQETQYF. CDR3 sequence (DNA): TGCGCCAGCAAAGAGACTAGCCAGGAGACCCAGTACTTC.

V and J are TRBV6-6 and TRBJ1-2; 9 bases fit TRBD1. The CDR3 runs to 14 residues. With V trimmed by 4 bases and J by 6 bases, 6 bases remained unmatched. Germline V gives CDR1 MNHNY, CDR2 SVGAGI (reference sequence). CDR3 amino acids: CASSSRDREDGYTF. In DNA, the CDR3 is TGTGCCAGCAGTTCCCGGGACAGGGAAGATGGCTACACCTTC.

The chain uses TRBV23-1 and TRBJ2-7; possibly TRBD1 for D (6 bases). TRBV23-1 counts as an open reading frame of uncertain function. The CDR3 covers 11 residues. V dropped 9 bases and J dropped 3 bases, with 9 bases sitting between them. The CDR3 reads CASGTHYEQYF. The CDR3 nucleotides are TGCGCCAGTGGGACACACTACGAGCAGTACTTC.

The chain recombines TRBV29-1 with TRBJ1-1, with TRBD1 identical over 9 bases. V trimming: 8 bases; J trimming: 5 bases; junction bases outside the gene matches: 3. The CDR3 consists of 11 residues. Looked up from germline, CDR1 is SQVTM and CDR2 is ANQGSEA. CDR3 amino acids: CSSDRGTEAFF. For the CDR3, the DNA is TGCAGCTCAGACAGGGGGACTGAAGCTTTCTTT.

V gene TRBV10-3 combines with J gene TRBJ2-2; the match to TRBD1 covers 8 bases. From germline, CDR1 is ENHRY and CDR2 SYGVKD. The ends lost 6 bases at V and 6 bases at J; junction bases unmatched: 6. The CDR3 totals 14 residues. In nucleotides, the CDR3 is TGTGCCATCAGCGACAGGGGATTGGCCGGGGAGCTGTTTTTT. Amino acid sequence: CAISDRGLAGELFF.

This chain links TRBV6-2 or TRBV6-3 with TRBJ2-5, with 10 bases aligning to TRBD1. V trimming: 5 bases; J trimming: 4 bases; junction bases outside the gene matches: 4. There are 14 residues in the CDR3. Germline loops: CDR1 MNHEY, CDR2 SVGEGT. The CDR3 DNA sequence: TGTGCCAGCAGTCCGACAGGGGGCGCAGAGACCCAGTACTTC. It specifies CASSPTGGAETQYF.

The chain joins TRBV10-1 to TRBJ2-1, with 7 bases fitting TRBD2. The V segment lost 0 bases and the J segment 3 bases; nucleotides outside the gene matches: 5. Per the germline V gene, CDR1 is WNHNN and CDR2 is SYGVQD (reference sequence). CDR3 length: 16 amino acids. Here the CDR3 reads CASSESSSGLYNEQFF. The CDR3 DNA reads TGCGCCAGCAGTGAGTCATCTAGCGGCCTCTACAATGAGCAGTTCTTC.

This clone was seen only once. The gene calls are TRBV15 and TRBJ2-1; TRBD2 aligns across 11 bases. The germline V gene encodes CDR1 LNHNV and CDR2 YYDKDF (reference sequence). This CDR3 region has 17 residues. The junction had 7 bases not matched to a gene; V was cut back by 0 bases and J by 6 bases. The DNA of the CDR3 is TGTGCCACCAGCAGAGATGACACTAGCGGGAGAATCAATGAGCAGTTCTTC. It specifies CATSRDDTSGRINEQFF.

CDR3 nucleotide sequence: TGTGCCAGCAGCTTAGTTGTGGCAGGGGACACTGAAGCTTTCTTT. Protein product: CASSLVVAGDTEAFF. This chain connects TRBV7-9 to TRBJ1-1, with D maybe TRBD1 (6 bases). Trimming removed 1 base at V and 3 bases at J, with 12 bases between. CDR3 length: 15 residues. CDR1 is SEHNR and CDR2 is FQNEAQ in the germline V gene (reference sequence).

CDR3 bases: TGTGCCAGCAGTCCGGGACAAGCCTTGGATCAGCCCCAGCATTTT. Residues: CASSPGQALDQPQHF. This rearrangement joins TRBV2 to TRBJ1-5; D is possibly TRBD1 (6 bases). CDR1 is SNHLY, CDR2 FYNNEI, per germline. CDR3 size: 15 residues. V was trimmed by 5 bases and J by 5 bases, leaving 16 bases between them.

The rearrangement joins TRBV6-1 to TRBJ2-4, with 13 bases matching TRBD2. The CDR3 length is 18 residues. Trimming took 3 bases from V and 3 from J; bases not matched to a gene: 8. Germline V lookup: CDR1 MNHNS, CDR2 SASEGT. CDR3 coding DNA: TGTGCCAGCAGTGAGAGGACTAGCGGGAGTTTTGGCAAAAACATTCAGTACTTC. This gives the protein CASSERTSGSFGKNIQYF.